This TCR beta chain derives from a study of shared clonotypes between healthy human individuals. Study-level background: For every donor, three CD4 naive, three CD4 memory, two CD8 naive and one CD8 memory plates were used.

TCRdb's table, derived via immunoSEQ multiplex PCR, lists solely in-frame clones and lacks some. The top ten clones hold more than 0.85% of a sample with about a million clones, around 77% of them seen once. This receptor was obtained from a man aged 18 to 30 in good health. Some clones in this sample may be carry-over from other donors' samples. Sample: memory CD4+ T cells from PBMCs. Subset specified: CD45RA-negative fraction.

The CDR3 is CASRPTGFQGYTF. DNA for the CDR3: TGTGCCAGCAGACCTACAGGGTTTCAAGGCTACACCTTC. The rearrangement uses TRBV6-6 and TRBJ1-2, with D possibly TRBD1 on 6 matching bases. The V gene lost 6 bases and the J gene lost 8 bases, with 16 bases spanning the gap. Germline V lookup: CDR1 MNHNY, CDR2 SVGAGI (reference sequence). This CDR3 spans 13 amino acids.